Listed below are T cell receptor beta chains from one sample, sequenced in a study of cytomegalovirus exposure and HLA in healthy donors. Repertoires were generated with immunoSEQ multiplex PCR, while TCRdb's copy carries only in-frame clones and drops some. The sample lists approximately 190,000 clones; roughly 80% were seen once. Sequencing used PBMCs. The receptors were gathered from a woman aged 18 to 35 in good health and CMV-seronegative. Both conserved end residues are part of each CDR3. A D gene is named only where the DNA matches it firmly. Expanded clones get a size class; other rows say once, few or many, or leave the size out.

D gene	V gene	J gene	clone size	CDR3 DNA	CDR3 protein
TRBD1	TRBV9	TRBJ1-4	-	TGTGCCAGCAGCGGACGAGACAGGGCAACTAATGAAAAACTGTTTTTT	CASSGRDRATNEKLFF
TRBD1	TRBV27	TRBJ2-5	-	TGTGCCAGCAGTACACAGGGGTTTAAGGGAGAGACCCAGTACTTC	CASSTQGFKGETQYF
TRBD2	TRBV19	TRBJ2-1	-	TGTGCCACCAGGACTAGCGGGAGGTCTCTGACCAATGAGCAGTTCTTC	CATRTSGRSLTNEQFF
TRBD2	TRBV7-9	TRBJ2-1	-	TGTGCCAGCAGCTTAAGCGGGAGTAACAATGAGCAGTTCTTC	CASSLSGSNNEQFF
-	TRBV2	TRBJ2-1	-	TGTGCCAGCAGTGATAGGGGGGGGAGCTCCTACAATGAGCAGTTCTTC	CASSDRGGSSYNEQFF
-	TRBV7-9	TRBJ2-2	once	TGTGCCAGCAGCTTTCACGGGAACACCGGGGAGCTGTTTTTT	CASSFHGNTGELFF
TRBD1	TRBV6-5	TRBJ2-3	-	TGTGCCAGCGGCCAGGGGGGCACAGATACGCAGTATTTT	CASGQGGTDTQYF
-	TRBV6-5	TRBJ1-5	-	TGTGCCAGCAGTGACTACTATAGCAATCAGCCCCAGCATTTT	CASSDYYSNQPQHF
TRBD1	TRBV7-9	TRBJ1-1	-	TGTGCCAGCAGCTTAGTTGACCACAGGGGTGCGATGAACACTGAAGCTTTCTTT	CASSLVDHRGAMNTEAFF
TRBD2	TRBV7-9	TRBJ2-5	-	TGTGCCAGCAGCCCGCCCGGGAGGGCGGGGGAGACCCAGTACTTC	CASSPPGRAGETQYF
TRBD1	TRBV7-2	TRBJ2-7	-	TGTGCCAGCAGCCCCGCGCAGGGGGCGAGCGAGCAGTACTTC	CASSPAQGASEQYF
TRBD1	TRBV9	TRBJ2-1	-	TGTGCCAGCAGCGTAGTTGGGACAGGGAACGAGGGGTGGGGTGACAATGAGCAGTTCTTC	CASSVVGTGNEGWGDNEQFF
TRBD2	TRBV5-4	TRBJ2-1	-	TGTGCCAGCAGCGGGACTAGCAGAACTTACAATGAGCAGTTCTTC	CASSGTSRTYNEQFF
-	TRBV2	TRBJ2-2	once	TGTGCCAGCAGCACGTCCAGGAACACCGGGGAGCTGTTTTTT	CASSTSRNTGELFF
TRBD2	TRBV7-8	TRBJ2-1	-	TGTGCCAGCAGGAAACTAGCGGGGGTTTACAATGAGCAGTTCTTC	CASRKLAGVYNEQFF
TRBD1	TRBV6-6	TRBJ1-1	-	TGTGCCAGCAGTAGCCCGGACAGGGCGGGTACTGAAGCTTTCTTT	CASSSPDRAGTEAFF
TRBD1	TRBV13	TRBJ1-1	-	TGTGCCAGCAGCCCTGACAGGGATTGGGACACTGAAGCTTTCTTT	CASSPDRDWDTEAFF
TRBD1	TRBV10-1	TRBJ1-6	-	TGCGCCAGCAGTGATGGACAGGGTGGTTCACCCCTCCACTTT	CASSDGQGGSPLHF
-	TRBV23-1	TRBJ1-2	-	TGCGCCAGCATCGGTGGCTACACCTTC	CASIGGYTF
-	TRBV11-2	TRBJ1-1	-	TGTGCCAGCAGCTTAGATTCAGGGCTGAACACTGAAGCTTTCTTT	CASSLDSGLNTEAFF
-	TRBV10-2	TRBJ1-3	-	TGCGCCAGCAGTGAGTCTAATATCTCTGGAAACACCATATATTTT	CASSESNISGNTIYF
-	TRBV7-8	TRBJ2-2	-	TGTGCCAGCACCCGGACCGGGGAGCTGTTTTTT	CASTRTGELFF
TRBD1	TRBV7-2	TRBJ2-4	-	TGTGCCAGCAGCAACCAGGGGGCGCGGACCAAAAACATTCAGTACTTC	CASSNQGARTKNIQYF
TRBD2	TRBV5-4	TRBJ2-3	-	TGTGCCAGCAGCTTTAGGACTAGCGGGAACACAGATACGCAGTATTTT	CASSFRTSGNTDTQYF
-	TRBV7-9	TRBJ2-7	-	TGTTCCAGCAGCTCGGCGATCCCTCGGGTGGGCGAGCAGTACTTC	CSSSSAIPRVGEQYF
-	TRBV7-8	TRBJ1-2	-	TGTGCCAGCAGCTTAGCGGGAGGGTTAAGAGCTAACTATGGCTACACCTTC	CASSLAGGLRANYGYTF
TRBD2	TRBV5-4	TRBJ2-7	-	TGTGCCAGCAGCCTCGATAGCGGGGGTCCCCTCGAGCAGTACTTC	CASSLDSGGPLEQYF
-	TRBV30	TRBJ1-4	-	TGTGCCTGGAAAGGGGGTGGGGAAAAACTGTTTTTT	CAWKGGGEKLFF
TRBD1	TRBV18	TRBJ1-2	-	TGTGCCAGCTCACCACTTTCCGAGGACAGGGGGCCAGGCTACACCTTC	CASSPLSEDRGPGYTF
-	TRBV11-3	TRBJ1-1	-	TGTGCCAGCAGCTTAGATGGAGGGGACCCGGGCACTGAAGCTTTCTTT	CASSLDGGDPGTEAFF
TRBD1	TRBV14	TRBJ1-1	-	TGTGCCAGCCGTGGACAGGGGAGTAACACTGAAGCTTTCTTT	CASRGQGSNTEAFF
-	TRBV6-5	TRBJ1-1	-	TGTGCCAGCAGTTACATGCGGAGCGGGGTGAACACTGAAGCTTTCTTT	CASSYMRSGVNTEAFF
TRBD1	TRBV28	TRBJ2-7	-	TGTGCCAGCAGGGACCTTTTTACAGGGGCTCCCTACGAGCAGTACTTC	CASRDLFTGAPYEQYF
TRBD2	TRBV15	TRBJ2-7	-	TGTGCCACCAGCAGAGACAGGAGCGGGAGCTCCTACGAGCAGTACTTC	CATSRDRSGSSYEQYF
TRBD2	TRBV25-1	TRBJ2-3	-	TGTGCCAGCAGTGCGCCGGGACTAGCAACAGATACGCAGTATTTT	CASSAPGLATDTQYF
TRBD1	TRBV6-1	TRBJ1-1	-	TGTGCCAGCAGTGACCCGGACAGGTTGGGCACTGAAGCTTTCTTT	CASSDPDRLGTEAFF
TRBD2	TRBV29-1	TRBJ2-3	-	TGCAGCGTTGAATGGTCGGCGGGAGGGCGCACAGATACGCAGTATTTT	CSVEWSAGGRTDTQYF